A single sample gave rise to the 3 T cell receptor beta chains below, sequenced in a study of T cell repertoires in cytomegalovirus infection. TCRdb called the reads again in MiXCR, with one record for every CDR3 protein. The sample holds about 530,000 distinct CDR3 sequences, about a quarter seen once. Sequenced sample: PBMCs. The receptors originated from a human donor in good health (CMV status not recorded). Some clones in this sample may be carry-over from other donors' samples.

The CDR3 is CASSPKQGLAGFNEQFF. Written as DNA, the CDR3 is TGTGCCAGCAGCCCGAAGCAGGGACTAGCGGGGTTCAATGAGCAGTTCTTC. This rearrangement joins TRBV7-9 to TRBJ2-1, with 13 bases aligning to TRBD2. Trimming took 5 bases from V and 6 from J; bases not matched to a gene: 10. Germline CDR1 and CDR2: SEHNR and FQNEAQ (reference sequence). The CDR3 loop spans 17 amino acids.

In this sample, this clonotype turned up many times. The rearrangement links TRBV7-2 to TRBJ1-5; D uncertain. There are 15 residues in the CDR3. The V end was cut by 4 bases, the J end by 1 base, with 11 bases between. Germline CDR1 and CDR2: SGHTA and FQGNSA. The CDR3 nucleotides read TGTGCCAGCAGCTCCAGAGTGGGGAGCAATCAGCCCCAGCATTTT. Its translation is CASSSRVGSNQPQHF.

The chain uses TRBV7-2 and TRBJ2-5; D may be TRBD2 (6 bases). The CDR3 runs to 14 residues. V was pared by 4 bases and J by 1 base, with 10 bases between. CDR1 is SGHTA and CDR2 is FQGNSA in the germline V gene. CDR3 bases: TGTGCCAGCAGCTCGCCTAGCGTCCAAGAGACCCAGTACTTC. It encodes CASSSPSVQETQYF. The whole variable domain, remainder taken from reference TRBV7-2 and TRBJ2-5, is GAGVSQSPSNKVTEKGKDVELRCDPISGHTALYWYRQSLGQGLEFLIYFQGNSAPDKSGLPSDRFSAERTGGSVSTLTIQRTQQEDSAVYLCASSSPSVQETQYFGPGTRLLVL.